The 2 T cell receptor beta chains below come from one sample, sequenced in a study of monozygotic twins with inflammatory bowel disease. With the 5' RACE reads reprocessed, TCRdb shows one record per CDR3 protein and no DNA. The sample table includes approximately 110,000 distinct CDR3 sequences. Specimen: blood. These receptors all stem from a human donor with ulcerative colitis or Crohn's disease, or a healthy co-twin of an affected twin (not recorded which).

This chain links TRBV4-2 with TRBJ1-2; no DNA is available, so the TRBD1 call from TCRdb remains unchecked. Germline lookup yields CDR1 LGHNA and CDR2 YNFKEQ. The CDR3 covers 16 residues. This CDR3 is CASSQDPRGRNYGYTF.

V and J are TRBV9 and TRBJ2-2; the TRBD1 assignment by TCRdb is unverifiable without DNA. The CDR3 length is 16 residues. Germline V CDR1 and CDR2: SGDLS, YYNGEE. The CDR3 sequence is CASSVEGGYNTGELFF.